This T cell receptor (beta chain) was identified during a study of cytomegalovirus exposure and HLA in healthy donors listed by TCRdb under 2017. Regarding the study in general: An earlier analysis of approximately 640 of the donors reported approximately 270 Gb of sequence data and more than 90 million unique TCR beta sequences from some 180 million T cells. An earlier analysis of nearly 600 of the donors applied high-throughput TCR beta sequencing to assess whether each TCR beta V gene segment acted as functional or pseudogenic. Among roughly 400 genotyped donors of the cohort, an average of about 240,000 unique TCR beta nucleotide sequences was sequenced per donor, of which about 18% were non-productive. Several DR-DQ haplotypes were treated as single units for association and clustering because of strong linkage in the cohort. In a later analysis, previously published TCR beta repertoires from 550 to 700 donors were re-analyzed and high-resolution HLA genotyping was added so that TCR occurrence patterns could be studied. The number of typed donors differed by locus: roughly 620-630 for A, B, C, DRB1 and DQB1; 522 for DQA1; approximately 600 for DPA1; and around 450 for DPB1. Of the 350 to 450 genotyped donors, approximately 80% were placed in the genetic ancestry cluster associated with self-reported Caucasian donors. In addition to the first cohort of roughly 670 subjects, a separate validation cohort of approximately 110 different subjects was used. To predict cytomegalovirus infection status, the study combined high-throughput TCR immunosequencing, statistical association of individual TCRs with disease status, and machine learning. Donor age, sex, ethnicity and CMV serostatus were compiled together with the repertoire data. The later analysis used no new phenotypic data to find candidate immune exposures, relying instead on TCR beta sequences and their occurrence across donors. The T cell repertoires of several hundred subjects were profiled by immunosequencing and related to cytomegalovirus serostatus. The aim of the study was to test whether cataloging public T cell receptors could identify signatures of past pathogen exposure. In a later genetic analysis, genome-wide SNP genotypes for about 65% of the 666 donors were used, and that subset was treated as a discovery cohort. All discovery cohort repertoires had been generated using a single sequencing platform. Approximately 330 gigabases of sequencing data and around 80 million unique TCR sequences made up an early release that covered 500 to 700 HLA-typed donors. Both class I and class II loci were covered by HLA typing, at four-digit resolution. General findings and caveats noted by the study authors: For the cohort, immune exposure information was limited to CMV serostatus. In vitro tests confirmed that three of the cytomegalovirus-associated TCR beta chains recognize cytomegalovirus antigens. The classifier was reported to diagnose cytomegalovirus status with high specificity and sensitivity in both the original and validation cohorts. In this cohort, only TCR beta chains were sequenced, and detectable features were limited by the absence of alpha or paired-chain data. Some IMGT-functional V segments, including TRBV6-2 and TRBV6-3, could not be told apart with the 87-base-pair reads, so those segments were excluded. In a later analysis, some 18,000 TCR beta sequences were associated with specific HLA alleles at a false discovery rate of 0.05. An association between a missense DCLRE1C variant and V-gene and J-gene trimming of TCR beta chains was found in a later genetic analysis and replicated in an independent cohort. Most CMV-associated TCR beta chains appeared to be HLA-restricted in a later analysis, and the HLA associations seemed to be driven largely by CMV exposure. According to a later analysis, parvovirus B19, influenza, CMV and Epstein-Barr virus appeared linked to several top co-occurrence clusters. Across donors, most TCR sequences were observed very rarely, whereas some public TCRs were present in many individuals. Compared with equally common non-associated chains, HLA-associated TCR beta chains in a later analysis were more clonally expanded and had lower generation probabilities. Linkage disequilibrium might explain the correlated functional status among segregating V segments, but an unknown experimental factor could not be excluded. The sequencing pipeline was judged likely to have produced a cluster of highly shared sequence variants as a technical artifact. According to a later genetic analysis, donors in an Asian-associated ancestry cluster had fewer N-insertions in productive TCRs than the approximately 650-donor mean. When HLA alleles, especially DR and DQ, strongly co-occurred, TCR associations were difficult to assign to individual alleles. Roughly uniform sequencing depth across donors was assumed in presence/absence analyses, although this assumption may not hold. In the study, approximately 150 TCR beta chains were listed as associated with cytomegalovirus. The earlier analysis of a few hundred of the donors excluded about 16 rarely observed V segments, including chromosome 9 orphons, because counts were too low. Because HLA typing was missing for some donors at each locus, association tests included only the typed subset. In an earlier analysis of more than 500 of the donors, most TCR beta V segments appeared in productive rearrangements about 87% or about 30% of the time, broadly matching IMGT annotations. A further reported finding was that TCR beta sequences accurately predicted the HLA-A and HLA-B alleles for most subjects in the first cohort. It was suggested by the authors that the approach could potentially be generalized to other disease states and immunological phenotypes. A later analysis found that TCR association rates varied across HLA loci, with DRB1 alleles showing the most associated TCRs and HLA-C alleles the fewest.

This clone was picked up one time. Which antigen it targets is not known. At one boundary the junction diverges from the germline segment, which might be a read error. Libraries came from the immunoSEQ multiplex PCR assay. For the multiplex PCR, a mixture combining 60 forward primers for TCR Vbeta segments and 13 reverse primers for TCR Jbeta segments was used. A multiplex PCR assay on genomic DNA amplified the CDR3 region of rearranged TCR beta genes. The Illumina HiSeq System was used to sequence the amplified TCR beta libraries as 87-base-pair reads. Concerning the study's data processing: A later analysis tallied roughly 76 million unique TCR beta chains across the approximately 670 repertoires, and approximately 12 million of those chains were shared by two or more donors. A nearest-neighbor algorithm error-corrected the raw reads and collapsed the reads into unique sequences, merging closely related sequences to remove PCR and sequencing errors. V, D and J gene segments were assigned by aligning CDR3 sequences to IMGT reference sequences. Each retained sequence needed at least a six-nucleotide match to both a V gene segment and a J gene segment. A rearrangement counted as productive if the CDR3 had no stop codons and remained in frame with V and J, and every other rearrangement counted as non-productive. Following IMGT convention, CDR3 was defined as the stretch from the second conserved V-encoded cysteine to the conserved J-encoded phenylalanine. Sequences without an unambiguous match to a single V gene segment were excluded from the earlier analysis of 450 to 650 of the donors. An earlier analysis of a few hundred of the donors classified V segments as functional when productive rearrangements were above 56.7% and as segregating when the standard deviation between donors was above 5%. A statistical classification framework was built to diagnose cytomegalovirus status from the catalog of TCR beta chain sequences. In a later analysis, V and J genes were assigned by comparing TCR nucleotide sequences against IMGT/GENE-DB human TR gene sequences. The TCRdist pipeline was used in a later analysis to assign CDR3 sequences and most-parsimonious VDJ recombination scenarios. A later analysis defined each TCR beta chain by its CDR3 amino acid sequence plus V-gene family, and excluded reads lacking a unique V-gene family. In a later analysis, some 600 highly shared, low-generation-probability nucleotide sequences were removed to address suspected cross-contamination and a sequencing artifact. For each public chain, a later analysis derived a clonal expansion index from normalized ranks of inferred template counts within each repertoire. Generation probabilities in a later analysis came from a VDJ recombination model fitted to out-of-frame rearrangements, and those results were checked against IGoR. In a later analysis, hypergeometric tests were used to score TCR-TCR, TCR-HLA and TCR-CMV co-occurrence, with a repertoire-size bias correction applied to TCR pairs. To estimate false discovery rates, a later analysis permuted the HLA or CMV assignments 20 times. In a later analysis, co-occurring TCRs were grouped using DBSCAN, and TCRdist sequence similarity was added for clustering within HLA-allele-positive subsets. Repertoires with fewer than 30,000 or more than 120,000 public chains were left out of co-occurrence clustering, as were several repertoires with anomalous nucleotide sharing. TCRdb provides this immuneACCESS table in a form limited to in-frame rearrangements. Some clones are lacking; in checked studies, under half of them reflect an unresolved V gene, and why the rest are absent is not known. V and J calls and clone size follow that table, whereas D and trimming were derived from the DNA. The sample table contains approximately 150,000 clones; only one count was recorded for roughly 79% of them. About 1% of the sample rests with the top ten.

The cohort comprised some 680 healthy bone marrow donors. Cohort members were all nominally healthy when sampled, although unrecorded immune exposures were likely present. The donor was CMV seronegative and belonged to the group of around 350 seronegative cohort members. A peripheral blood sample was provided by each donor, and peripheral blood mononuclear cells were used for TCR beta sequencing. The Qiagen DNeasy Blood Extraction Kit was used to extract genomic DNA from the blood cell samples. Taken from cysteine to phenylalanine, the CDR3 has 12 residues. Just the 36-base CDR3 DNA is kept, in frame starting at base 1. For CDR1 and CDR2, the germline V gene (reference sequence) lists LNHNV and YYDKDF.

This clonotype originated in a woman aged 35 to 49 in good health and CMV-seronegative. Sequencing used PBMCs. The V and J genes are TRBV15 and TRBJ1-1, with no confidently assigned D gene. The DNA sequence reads TGTGCCACCAGCGGAGAGGGCGGGGTAGCTTTCTTT. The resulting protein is CATSGEGGVAFF.